This T cell receptor (beta chain) was profiled in a study of cytomegalovirus exposure and HLA in healthy donors. The CDR3 runs to 14 residues. Germline V gives CDR1 LNHDA, CDR2 SQIVND (reference sequence). Trimming pared 1 base from V and 6 bases from J, leaving 10 bases between. 13 Jbeta primers and 60 Vbeta primers were used for the PCR. Sequencing was performed with immunoSEQ multiplex PCR; in TCRdb, only in-frame clones are kept and a portion is missing. Of 100,000 to 150,000 clones in the sample, 75% to 80% were seen once. This receptor was identified in a man in his forties in good health and CMV-seronegative. The sample comprised PBMCs. The chain couples TRBV19 to TRBJ1-5, with D perhaps matching TRBD1 (6 bases). CDR3 region: CASSIGQGLQPQHF. The CDR3 DNA follows: TGTGCCAGTAGTATAGGGCAGGGGCTTCAGCCCCAGCATTTT.